Listed below are T cell receptor beta chains from one sample, sequenced in a study of T cells in Graves' hyperthyroidism and ophthalmopathy. TCRdb re-called the multiplex PCR reads through MiXCR, storing one row per CDR3 protein. The repertoire includes hundreds of thousands of distinct CDR3 sequences, around 39% of them detected once, and around 10% sits in the top ten. The specimen sequenced was blood. Every receptor here comes from a man aged 18 to 30 with Graves' hyperthyroidism. Both conserved end residues are part of each CDR3. The D gene is left open where the match is weak. The size of a clone is reported for some rows only, either as once, few or many, or as a class for expanded clones.

abundance	v_gene	d_gene	j_gene	CDR3aa	CDR3nt
few	TRBV7-2	.	TRBJ1-2	CASSSGSLKRGYTF	TGTGCCAGCAGCTCCGGCAGCCTCAAGCGGGGCTACACCTTC
.	TRBV4-1	.	TRBJ1-6	CAGSQGDLAPLHF	TGCGCCGGCAGCCAAGGCGATCTGGCACCCCTCCACTTT
.	TRBV4-1	.	TRBJ2-5	CASSQDPPIQETQYF	TGCGCCAGCAGCCAAGATCCCCCGATCCAAGAGACCCAGTACTTC
many	TRBV29-1	.	TRBJ1-2	CSVDRRSYGYTF	TGCAGCGTTGACCGCAGGAGCTATGGCTACACCTTC
few	TRBV20-1	.	TRBJ2-7	CSASGPSVDYEQYF	TGCAGTGCTAGCGGCCCTAGCGTCGACTACGAGCAGTACTTC
.	TRBV2	.	TRBJ1-1	CASSENQLMNTEAFF	TGTGCCAGCAGTGAAAACCAGCTAATGAACACTGAAGCTTTCTTT
.	TRBV10-3	.	TRBJ1-6	CAISYSVQGGKSPLHF	TGTGCCATCAGTTACTCAGTACAGGGAGGAAAATCACCCCTCCACTTT
.	TRBV20-1	TRBD1	TRBJ2-7	CSATDRRGSYEQYF	TGCAGTGCTACGGACAGGAGAGGTTCCTACGAGCAGTACTTC
few	TRBV11-2	.	TRBJ1-5	CASSLTGGWDQPQHF	TGTGCCAGCAGCTTGACGGGGGGCTGGGATCAGCCCCAGCATTTT
.	TRBV6-1	.	TRBJ1-1	CASIQGTMNTEAFF	TGTGCCAGCATCCAGGGGACTATGAACACTGAAGCTTTCTTT
.	TRBV10-3	.	TRBJ2-7	CAISFSGEQYF	TGTGCCATCAGTTTCTCCGGCGAGCAGTACTTC